A single T cell receptor (beta chain) is shown here with its context. Its target is unknown. This record comes from a study of CD8 T cells in Susac syndrome. V dropped 4 bases and J dropped 6; count of bases not matched to a gene: 9. Per germline, CDR1 MRHNA and CDR2 SNTAGT. CDR3 length equals 15 residues. Whole-study findings and limits: The study conceded that relatively few individuals underwent its TCR sequencing and HLA analysis.

TEMRA cells were enriched by FACS, and CD4+ and CD8+ T cells were negatively isolated. RNA in amounts of roughly 0.5 to 1 ug was reverse transcribed with random hexamers. TCR beta CDR3 was amplified by immunoSEQ multiplex PCR. This amplification extended across 54 Vbeta and 13 Jbeta segments. TCRdb re-derived calls from the immunoSEQ multiplex PCR reads in MiXCR, one entry per CDR3 protein. The repertoire holds 250,000 to 300,000 distinct CDR3 sequences, with 89% as singletons. This chain links TRBV6-4 with TRBJ2-1, with 7 bases aligning to TRBD2. The TCR was taken from a human donor with multiple sclerosis. The specimen was CD8+ T cells from PBMCs. The CDR3 loop reads CASSGSAGVGNEQFF. CDR3 nucleotide sequence: TGTGCCAGCAGTGGGTCTGCGGGAGTAGGCAATGAGCAGTTCTTC.